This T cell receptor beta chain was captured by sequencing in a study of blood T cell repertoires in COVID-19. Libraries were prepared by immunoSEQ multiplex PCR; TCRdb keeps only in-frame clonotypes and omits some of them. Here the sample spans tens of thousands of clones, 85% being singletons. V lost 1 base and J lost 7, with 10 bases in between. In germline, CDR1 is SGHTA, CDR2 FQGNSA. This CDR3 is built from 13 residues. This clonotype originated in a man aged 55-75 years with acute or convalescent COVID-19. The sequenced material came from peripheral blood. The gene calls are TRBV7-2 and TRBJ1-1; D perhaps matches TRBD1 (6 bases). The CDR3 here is CASSLVQGNEAFF. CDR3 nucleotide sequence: TGTGCCAGCAGCTTAGTACAGGGCAATGAAGCTTTCTTT.